What follows is one T cell receptor beta chain and its context. This sample is part of a study of blood T cell repertoires in COVID-19. Study as a whole: COVID-19 samples from acute and convalescent phases originated in the United States, Italy and Spain. PBMCs, B-cell-depleted T cells, or T cells were the source of the cDNA or gDNA that made up the material.

V lost 4 bases to trimming and J lost 8 bases, with 13 bases between them. Germline-derived CDR1 and CDR2 are SGHDT and YYEEEE. This CDR3 comprises 13 residues. Original processing methods: Amplification with reference gene primers provided the estimates of nucleated cell counts. Generated by immunoSEQ multiplex PCR, the TCRdb table keeps only in-frame clones and is missing some. Clone size and V and J calls were adopted from that table, with D and trimming inferred from the DNA. The sample lists about 46,000 clones; about 89% were seen once. V gene TRBV5-6 combines with J gene TRBJ2-1, with a possible D match to TRBD2 (5 bases). The clonotype was recovered from a human donor in a cohort sampled during active COVID-19. The source material was peripheral blood. CDR3 region: CASSIRMEDEQFF. The CDR3 DNA follows: TGTGCCAGCAGCATACGGATGGAGGATGAGCAGTTCTTC.